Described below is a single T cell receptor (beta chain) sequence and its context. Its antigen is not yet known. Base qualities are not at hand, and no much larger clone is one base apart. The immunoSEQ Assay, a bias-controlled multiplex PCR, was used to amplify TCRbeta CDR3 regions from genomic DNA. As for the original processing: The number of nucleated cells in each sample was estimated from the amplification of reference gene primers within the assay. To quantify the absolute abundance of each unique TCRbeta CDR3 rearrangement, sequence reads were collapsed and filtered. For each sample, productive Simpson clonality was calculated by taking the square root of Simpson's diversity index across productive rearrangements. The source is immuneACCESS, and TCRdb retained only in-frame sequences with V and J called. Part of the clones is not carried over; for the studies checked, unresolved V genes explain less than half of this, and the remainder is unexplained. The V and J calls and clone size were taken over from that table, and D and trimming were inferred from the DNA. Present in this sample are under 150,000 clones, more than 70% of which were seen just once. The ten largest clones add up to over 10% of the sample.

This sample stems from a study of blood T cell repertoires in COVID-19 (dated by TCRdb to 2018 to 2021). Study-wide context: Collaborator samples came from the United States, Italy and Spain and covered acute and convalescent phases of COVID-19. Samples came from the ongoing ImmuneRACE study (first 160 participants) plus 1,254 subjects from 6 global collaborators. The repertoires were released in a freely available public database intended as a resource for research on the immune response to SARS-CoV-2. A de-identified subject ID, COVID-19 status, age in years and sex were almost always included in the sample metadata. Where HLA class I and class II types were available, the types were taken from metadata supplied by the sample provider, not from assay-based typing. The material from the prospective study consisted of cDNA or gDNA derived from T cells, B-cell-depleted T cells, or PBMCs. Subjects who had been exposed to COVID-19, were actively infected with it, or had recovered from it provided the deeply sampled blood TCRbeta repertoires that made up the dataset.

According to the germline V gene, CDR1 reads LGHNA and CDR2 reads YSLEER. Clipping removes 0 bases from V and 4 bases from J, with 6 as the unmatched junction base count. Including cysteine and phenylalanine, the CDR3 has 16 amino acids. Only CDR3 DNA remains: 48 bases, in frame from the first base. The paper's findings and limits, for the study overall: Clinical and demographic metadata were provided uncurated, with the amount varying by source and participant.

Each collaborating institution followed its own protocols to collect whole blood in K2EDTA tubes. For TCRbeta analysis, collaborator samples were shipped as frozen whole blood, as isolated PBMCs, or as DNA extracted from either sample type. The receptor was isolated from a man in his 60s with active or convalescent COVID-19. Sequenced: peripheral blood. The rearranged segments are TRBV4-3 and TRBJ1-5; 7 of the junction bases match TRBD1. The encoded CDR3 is CASSQDRTGLNQPQHF. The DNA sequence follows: TGCGCCAGCAGCCAAGACCGGACAGGTCTTAATCAGCCCCAGCATTTT.